This T cell receptor beta chain was captured by sequencing in a study of CD8 T cells in ankylosing spondylitis. This clonotype has just a few counts. By quantitative 5'-RACE with molecular barcodes, the TCR beta libraries were made. MiXCR, run by TCRdb on the 5' RACE reads, gives a single entry per CDR3 protein. The data show a few hundred thousand distinct CDR3 sequences, about 24% seen once. Sequences were obtained from blood, either unsorted or a sorted T cell fraction (not recorded which). The receptor was isolated from a male donor with ankylosing spondylitis or in good health (not recorded which).

CDR3 residues: CAEGGQVNTEAFF. The CDR3 coding sequence is TGTGCAGAGGGAGGACAAGTGAACACTGAAGCTTTCTTT. The rearrangement joins TRBV7-2 to TRBJ1-1; the D gene is possibly TRBD1 (5 bases). The length of the CDR3 is 13 residues. Germline values: CDR1 SGHTA, CDR2 FQGNSA.